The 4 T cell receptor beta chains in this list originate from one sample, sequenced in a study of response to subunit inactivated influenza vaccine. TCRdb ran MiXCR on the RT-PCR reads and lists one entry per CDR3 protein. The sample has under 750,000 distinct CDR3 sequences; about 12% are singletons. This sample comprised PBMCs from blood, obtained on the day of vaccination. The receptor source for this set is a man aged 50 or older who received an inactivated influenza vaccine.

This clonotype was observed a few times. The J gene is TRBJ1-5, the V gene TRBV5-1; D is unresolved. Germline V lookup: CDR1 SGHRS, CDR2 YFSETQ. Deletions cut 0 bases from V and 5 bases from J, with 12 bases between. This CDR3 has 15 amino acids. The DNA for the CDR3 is TGCGCCAGCAGCTTGGACGGAGACACCCATCAGCCCCAGCATTTT. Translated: CASSLDGDTHQPQHF.

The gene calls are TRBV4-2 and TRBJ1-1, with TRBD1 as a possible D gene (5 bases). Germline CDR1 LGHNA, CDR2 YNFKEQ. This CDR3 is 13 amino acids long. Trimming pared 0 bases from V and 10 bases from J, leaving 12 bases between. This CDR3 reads CASSQDGAPRAFF. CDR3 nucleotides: TGTGCCAGCAGCCAAGATGGGGCCCCGAGAGCTTTCTTT.

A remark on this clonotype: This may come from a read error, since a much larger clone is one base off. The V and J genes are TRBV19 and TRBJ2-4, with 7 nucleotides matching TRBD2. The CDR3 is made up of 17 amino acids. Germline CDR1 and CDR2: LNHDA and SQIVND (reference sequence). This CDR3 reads CASSIASGDLAKNILYF. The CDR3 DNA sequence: TGTGCCAGTAGTATAGCTAGCGGCGACCTAGCCAAAAACATTCTGTACTTC. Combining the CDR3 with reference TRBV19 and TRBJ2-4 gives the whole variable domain DGGITQSPKYLFRKEGQNVTLSCEQNLNHDAMYWYRQDPGQGLRLIYYSQIVNDFQKGDIAEGYSVSREKKESFPLTVTSAQKNPTAFYLCASSIASGDLAKNILYFGAGTRLSVL.

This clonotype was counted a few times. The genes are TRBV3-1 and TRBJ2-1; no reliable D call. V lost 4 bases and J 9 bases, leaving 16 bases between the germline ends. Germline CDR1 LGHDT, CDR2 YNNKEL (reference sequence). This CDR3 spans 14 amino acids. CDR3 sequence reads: CASSRPLRQFEQFF. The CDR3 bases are TGTGCCAGCAGCCGACCCCTCAGGCAATTTGAGCAGTTCTTC.